Presented here are 14 T cell receptor beta chains from one specimen sequenced in a study of a mutant IDH1 vaccine in newly diagnosed glioma. Time point given: week 11, during vaccination. Doses of 300 ug of mutant IDH1 20-mer peptide were given with topical imiquimod. Their antigens are not known. Sequencing used immunoSEQ multiplex PCR; TCRdb keeps in-frame clones, though not all of them. The table lists about 67,000 clones, about nine tenths of them singletons. This sample comprised PBMCs, obtained from a glioma patient whose treatment included an IDH1 peptide vaccine. The receptors stem from a man aged 35 to 55 with glioma.

The chain employs TRBV7-2 and TRBJ2-7, with 8 positions matching TRBD1. V shed 5 bases, J shed 2 bases, and the junction held 8 bases outside the gene matches. The V gene's germline CDR1 is SGHTA and CDR2 FQGNSA. The CDR3 covers 15 residues. CDR3 nucleotides: TGTGCCAGCAGCGAGAGACAGGGGCATCCCTACGAGCAGTACTTC. This encodes CASSERQGHPYEQYF.

The V gene is TRBV10-1, the J gene TRBJ2-7; 10 positions match TRBD1. V dropped 6 bases and J dropped 3; count of bases not matched to a gene: 8. The germline CDR1 and CDR2 sequences are WNHNN and SYGVQD (reference sequence). The CDR3 length is 15 residues. CDR3 in DNA: TGCGCCAGCAGAACCGACCGGACAGGGGGCTACGAGCAGTACTTC. Encoded protein: CASRTDRTGGYEQYF.

The chain couples TRBV5-1 to TRBJ2-2, with D uncertain. V was shortened by 4 bases and J by 5 bases, with 21 bases between the two germline ends. Germline lookup yields CDR1 SGHRS and CDR2 YFSETQ. The CDR3 sequence is 17 residues long. CDR3 DNA: TGCGCCAGCAGCCCCTATTGGCCTGGCTTAGGAACCGGGGAGCTGTTTTTT. Its protein is CASSPYWPGLGTGELFF.

In its sample, this clone was seen a few times. The V call is TRBV30, the J call TRBJ2-3, with D possibly TRBD2 on 6 matching bases. The CDR3 sequence is 16 residues long. V was trimmed by 2 bases and J by 3 bases, leaving 18 bases between them. Germline V lookup: CDR1 GTSNPN, CDR2 SVGIG (reference sequence). In DNA, the CDR3 is TGTGCCTGGAGTTTGGGAGGAAGGATCTGGACAGATACGCAGTATTTT. Amino acid sequence: CAWSLGGRIWTDTQYF. Filled out from reference TRBV30 and TRBJ2-3, the complete variable domain reads SQTIHQWPATLVQPVGSPLSLECTVEGTSNPNLYWYRQAAGRGLQLLFYSVGIGQISSEVPQNLSASRPQDRQFILSSKKLLLSDSGFYLCAWSLGGRIWTDTQYFGPGTRLTVL.

This clone is categorized as medium-sized. The chain has TRBV28 and TRBJ1-1; D remains unclear. The CDR3 runs to 12 residues. CDR1 is MDHEN, CDR2 SYDVKM, per germline. V shed 3 bases and J shed 8 bases, with 10 bases lying between them. The CDR3 DNA reads as TGTGCCAGCAGTTTGCCTGGATGGGAAGCTTTCTTT. This translates into CASSLPGWEAFF. Looking up the rest from reference TRBV28 and TRBJ1-1 gives the full variable domain: DVKVTQSSRYLVKRTGEKVFLECVQDMDHENMFWYRQDPGLGLRLIYFSYDVKMKEKGDIPEGYSVSREKKERFSLILESASTNQTSMYLCASSLPGWEAFFGQGTRLTVV.

The chain recombines TRBV5-1 with TRBJ2-2; 9 bases agree with TRBD1. Trimming cost V 4 bases and J 4 bases; bases outside gene matches: 8. CDR3 length: 16 amino acids. Germline CDR1 reads SGHRS; CDR2 reads YFSETQ. The CDR3 sequence is CASSLQQGAGTGELFF. CDR3 DNA sequence: TGCGCCAGCAGCCTACAACAGGGGGCGGGCACCGGGGAGCTGTTTTTT.

This clone appeared a single time. This rearrangement joins TRBV7-2 to TRBJ1-5; D is uncertain. The CDR3 spans 14 residues. Trimming cost V 5 bases and J 2 bases, with 10 bases left between them. Germline V gene data show CDR1 as SGHTA and CDR2 as FQGNSA. CDR3: CASSPDHGNQPQHF. Here the CDR3 DNA reads TGTGCCAGCAGCCCGGACCATGGCAATCAGCCCCAGCATTTT.

In its sample, this clone was seen a few times. The V and J genes are TRBV27 and TRBJ1-5; 9 positions match TRBD1. CDR1 and CDR2 from the germline V gene are MNHEY and SMNVEV (reference sequence). The CDR3 is 15 residues long. After removal of 6 bases from V and 3 bases from J, the junction contained 6 bases not matched to a gene. CDR3: CASRPGQGHNQPQHF. The CDR3, as DNA: TGTGCCAGCAGGCCGGGACAGGGACACAATCAGCCCCAGCATTTT.

The chain combines TRBV6-5 with TRBJ2-1, with D perhaps assigned TRBD1 or TRBD2 (5 bases each). From germline, CDR1 is MNHEY and CDR2 SVGAGI. V lost 8 bases to trimming and J lost 4 bases, with 9 bases between them. This CDR3 has 12 amino acids. The CDR3: CASGTVYNEQFF. The CDR3, as DNA: TGTGCCAGCGGGACGGTGTACAATGAGCAGTTCTTC.

This clone was counted a single time. CDR3 bases: TGTGCCATCCGTGGGGACAGTTCCTACGAGCAGTACTTC. Translating gives CAIRGDSSYEQYF. The V gene is TRBV7-9, the J gene TRBJ2-7; 7 bases align to TRBD1. This CDR3 contains 13 residues. The germline V gene encodes CDR1 SEHNR and CDR2 FQNEAQ (reference sequence). V dropped 10 bases and J dropped 1; count of bases not matched to a gene: 7.

The V gene is TRBV10-3, the J gene TRBJ1-5, with 9 bases fitting TRBD1. This CDR3 is built from 15 residues. The V segment lost 4 bases and the J segment 4 bases; nucleotides outside the gene matches: 5. CDR1 ENHRY and CDR2 SYGVKD come from the germline V gene. The DNA of the CDR3 is TGTGCCATCAGTGCGGGGACAGGGCCTAATCAGCCCCAGCATTTT. It codes for CAISAGTGPNQPQHF.

The chain has TRBV18 and TRBJ1-5; D unclear. CDR3 size: 15 residues. Trimming removed 8 bases from V and 2 bases from J, with 16 bases in between. Germline CDR1 and CDR2: KGHSH and LQKENI. The CDR3, as DNA: TGTGCCAGCCCTACCCCAGGTTGGGGCAATCAGCCCCAGCATTTT. Amino acids: CASPTPGWGNQPQHF.

The rearrangement joins TRBV5-4 to TRBJ1-1, with TRBD1 matching over 8 bases. The germline V gene has CDR1 SGHNT and CDR2 YYREEE (reference sequence). The CDR3 runs to 15 residues. The junction had 5 bases not matched to a gene; V was cut back by 0 bases and J by 4 bases. The CDR3 loop is CASSLDQGAGTEAFF. DNA of the CDR3: TGTGCCAGCAGCTTGGACCAGGGGGCTGGCACTGAAGCTTTCTTT.

Here the CDR3 reads CASSVAGTSYEQYF. The CDR3 DNA sequence: TGTGCCAGCAGCGTAGCGGGGACTTCATACGAGCAGTACTTC. The chain combines TRBV9 with TRBJ2-7; maybe TRBD2 (6 bases). Trimming stripped 0 bases from V and 4 bases from J, with 11 bases between. The CDR3 totals 14 residues. Germline V gene sequence: CDR1 SGDLS, CDR2 YYNGEE.